This TCR beta chain was identified in a study of T cell responses to AZD1222 COVID-19 vaccine. Study as a whole: Analysis merged second doses at about 4 or about 12 weeks.

Study-wide results and limits: When two AZD1222 doses had been given, Spike-specific TCR breadth and depth rose. Every sample of the repertoires postdated the peak T cell response.

A note on this clone: Its antigen is undetermined.

From germline, CDR1 is LNHNV and CDR2 YYDKDF (reference sequence). The CDR3 is 14 residues long. The V gene end was trimmed by 11 bases and the J gene end by 12 bases; junction bases not matched to a gene: 19. The assay was immunoSEQ multiplex PCR, and TCRdb's table has in-frame clones only and misses some. The repertoire consists of 150,000 to 200,000 clones, with approximately 92% occurring once and the leading ten covering around 9.3%. The sequence came from an adult in good health. The rearrangement joins TRBV15 to TRBJ2-1; 7 positions match TRBD2. The source material was peripheral blood, sampled on day 0 of AZD1222 vaccination. The CDR3 loop reads CAAGSASGLPRQFF. The CDR3 DNA reads as TGTGCCGCCGGAAGCGCTAGCGGCTTACCGCGGCAGTTCTTC.